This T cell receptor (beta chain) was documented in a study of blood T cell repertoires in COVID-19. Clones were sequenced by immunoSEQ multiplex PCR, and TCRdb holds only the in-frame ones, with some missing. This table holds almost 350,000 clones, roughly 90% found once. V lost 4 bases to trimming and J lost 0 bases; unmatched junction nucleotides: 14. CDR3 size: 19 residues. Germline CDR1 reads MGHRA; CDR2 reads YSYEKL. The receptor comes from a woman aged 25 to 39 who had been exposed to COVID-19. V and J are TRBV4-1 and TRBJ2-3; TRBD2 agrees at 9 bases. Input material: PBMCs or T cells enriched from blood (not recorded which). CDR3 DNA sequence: TGCGCCAGCAGCCGAGAAACGAGCGGACTAGCGCATAGCACAGATACGCAGTATTTT. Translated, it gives CASSRETSGLAHSTDTQYF.